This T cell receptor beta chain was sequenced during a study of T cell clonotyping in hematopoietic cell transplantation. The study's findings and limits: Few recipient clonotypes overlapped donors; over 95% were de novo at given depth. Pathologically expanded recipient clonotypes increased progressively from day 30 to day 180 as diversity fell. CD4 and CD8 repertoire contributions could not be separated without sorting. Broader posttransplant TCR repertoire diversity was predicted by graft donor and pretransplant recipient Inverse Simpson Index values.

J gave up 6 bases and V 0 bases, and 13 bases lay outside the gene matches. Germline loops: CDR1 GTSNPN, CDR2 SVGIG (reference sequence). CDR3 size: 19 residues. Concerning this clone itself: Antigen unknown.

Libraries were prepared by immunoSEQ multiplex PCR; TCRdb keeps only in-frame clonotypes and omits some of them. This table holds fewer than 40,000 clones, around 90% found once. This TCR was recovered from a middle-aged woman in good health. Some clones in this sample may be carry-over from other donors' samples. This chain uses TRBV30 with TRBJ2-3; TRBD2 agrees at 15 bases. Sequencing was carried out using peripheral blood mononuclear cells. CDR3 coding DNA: TGTGCCTGGAGTGTTGGGGGACTAGCGGGAGGTGGATTTCGGGATACGCAGTATTTT. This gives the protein CAWSVGGLAGGGFRDTQYF.